This T cell receptor beta chain appears in the sequencing data of a study of CD8+ T cells in alopecia areata. In the study overall: Once tofacitinib had been taken for 6 to 18 months, 6 months off drug followed.

CD4+ and CD8+ T cells were sorted from PBMCs stained for CD3, CD4 and CD8. Reverse transcribed after extraction, RNA yielded cDNA as the sequencing template. Only in-frame clones appear in the TCRdb table, and some are missing; sequencing was by immunoSEQ multiplex PCR. The sample includes 150,000 or so clones, roughly 50% of them seen just once. This clonotype was sampled from a human donor with alopecia areata. Source material: CD4+ T cells sorted from blood.

The CDR3 sequence: CAWDLARSRIETQYF. In DNA, the CDR3 is TGTGCCTGGGACTTGGCCAGGAGTAGAATTGAGACCCAGTACTTC. V gene TRBV30 combines with J gene TRBJ2-5; no definite D call. Germline-derived CDR1 and CDR2 are GTSNPN and SVGIG (reference sequence). Trimming cost V 5 bases and J 5 bases, with 21 bases left between them. The length of the CDR3 is 15 residues.